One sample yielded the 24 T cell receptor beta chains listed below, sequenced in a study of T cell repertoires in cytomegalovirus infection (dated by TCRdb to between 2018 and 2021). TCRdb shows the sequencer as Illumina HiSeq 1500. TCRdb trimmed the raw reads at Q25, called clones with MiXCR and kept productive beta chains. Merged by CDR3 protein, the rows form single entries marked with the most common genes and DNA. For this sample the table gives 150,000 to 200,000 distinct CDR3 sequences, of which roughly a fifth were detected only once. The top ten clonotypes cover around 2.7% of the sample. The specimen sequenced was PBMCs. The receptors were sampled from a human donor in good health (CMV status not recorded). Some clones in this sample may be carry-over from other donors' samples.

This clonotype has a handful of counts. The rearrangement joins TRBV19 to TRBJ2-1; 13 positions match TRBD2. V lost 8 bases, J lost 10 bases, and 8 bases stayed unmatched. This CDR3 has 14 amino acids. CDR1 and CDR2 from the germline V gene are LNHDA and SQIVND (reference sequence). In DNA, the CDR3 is TGTGCCAGTCAACTAGCGGGAGGGCCTGACGAGCAGTTCTTC. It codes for CASQLAGGPDEQFF.

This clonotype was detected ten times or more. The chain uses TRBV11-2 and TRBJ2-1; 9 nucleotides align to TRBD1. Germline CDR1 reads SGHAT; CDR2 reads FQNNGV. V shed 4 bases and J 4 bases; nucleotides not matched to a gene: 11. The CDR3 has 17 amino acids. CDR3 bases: TGTGCCAGCAGCTCGATCCTTAAGACAGGGGGGTACAATGAGCAGTTCTTC. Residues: CASSSILKTGGYNEQFF.

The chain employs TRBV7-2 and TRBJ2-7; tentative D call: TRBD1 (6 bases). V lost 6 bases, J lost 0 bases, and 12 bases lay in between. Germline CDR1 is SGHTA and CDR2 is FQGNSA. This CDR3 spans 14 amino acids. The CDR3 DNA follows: TGTGCCAGCAGTCGGGACATGAGCTCCTACGAGCAGTACTTC. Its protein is CASSRDMSSYEQYF.

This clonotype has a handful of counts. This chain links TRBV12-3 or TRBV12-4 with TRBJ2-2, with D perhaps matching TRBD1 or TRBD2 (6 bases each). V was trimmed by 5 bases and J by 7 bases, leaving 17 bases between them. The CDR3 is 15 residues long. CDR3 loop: CASSGIEGGSGELFF. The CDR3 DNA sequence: TGTGCCAGCAGTGGAATAGAAGGGGGGAGCGGGGAGCTGTTTTTT.

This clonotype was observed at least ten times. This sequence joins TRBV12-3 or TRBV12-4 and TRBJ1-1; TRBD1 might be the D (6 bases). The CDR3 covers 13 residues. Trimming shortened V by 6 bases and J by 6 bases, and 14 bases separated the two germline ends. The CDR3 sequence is CASSHTGYSEAFF. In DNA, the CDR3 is TGTGCCAGCAGCCATACAGGGTATTCTGAAGCTTTCTTT.

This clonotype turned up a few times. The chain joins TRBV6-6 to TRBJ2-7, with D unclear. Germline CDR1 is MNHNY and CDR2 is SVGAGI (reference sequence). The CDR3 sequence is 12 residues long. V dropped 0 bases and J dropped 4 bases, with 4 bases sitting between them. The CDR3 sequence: CASSYSIYEQYF. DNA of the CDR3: TGTGCCAGCAGTTACTCTATATACGAGCAGTACTTC.

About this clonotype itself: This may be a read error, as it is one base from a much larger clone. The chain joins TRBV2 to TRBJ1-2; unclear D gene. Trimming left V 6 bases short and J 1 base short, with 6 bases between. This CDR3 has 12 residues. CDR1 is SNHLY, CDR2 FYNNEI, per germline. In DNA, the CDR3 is TGTGCCAGCAGCATCAATAACTATGGCTACACCTTC. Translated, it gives CASSINNYGYTF.

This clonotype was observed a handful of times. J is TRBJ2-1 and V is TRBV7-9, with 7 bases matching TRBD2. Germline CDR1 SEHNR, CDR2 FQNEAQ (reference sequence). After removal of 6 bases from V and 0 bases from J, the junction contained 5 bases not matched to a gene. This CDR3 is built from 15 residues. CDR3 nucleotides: TGTGCCAGCAGACCGGGAGGAAGCTCCTACAATGAGCAGTTCTTC. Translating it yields CASRPGGSSYNEQFF.

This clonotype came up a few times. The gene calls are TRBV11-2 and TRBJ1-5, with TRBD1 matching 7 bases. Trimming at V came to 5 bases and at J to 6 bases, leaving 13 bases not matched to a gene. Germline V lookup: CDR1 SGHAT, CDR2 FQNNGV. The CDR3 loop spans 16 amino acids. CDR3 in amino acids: CASSPGPRGGGQPQHF. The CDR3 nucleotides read TGTGCCAGCAGCCCAGGACCCAGGGGGGGCGGTCAGCCCCAGCATTTT. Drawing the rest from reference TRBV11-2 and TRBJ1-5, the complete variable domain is EAGVAQSPRYKIIEKRQSVAFWCNPISGHATLYWYQQILGQGPKLLIQFQNNGVVDDSQLPKDRFSAERLKGVDSTLKIQPAKLEDSAVYLCASSPGPRGGGQPQHFGDGTRLSIL.

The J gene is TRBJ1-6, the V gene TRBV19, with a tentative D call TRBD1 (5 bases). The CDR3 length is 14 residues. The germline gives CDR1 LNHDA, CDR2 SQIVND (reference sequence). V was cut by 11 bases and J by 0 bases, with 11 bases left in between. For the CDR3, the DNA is TGTGCCCCTGGGGGGAGCTCCTATAATTCACCCCTCCACTTT. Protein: CAPGGSSYNSPLHF.

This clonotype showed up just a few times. This CDR3 reads CASSTRLGSPGAEAFF. The DNA for the CDR3 is TGTGCCAGCAGCACGCGCTTGGGGTCCCCGGGCGCTGAAGCTTTCTTT. This chain joins TRBV5-6 and TRBJ1-1, with D unresolved. V was cut by 4 bases and J by 6 bases, with 22 bases left in between. The V gene's germline CDR1 is SGHDT and CDR2 YYEEEE. The CDR3 has 16 amino acids.

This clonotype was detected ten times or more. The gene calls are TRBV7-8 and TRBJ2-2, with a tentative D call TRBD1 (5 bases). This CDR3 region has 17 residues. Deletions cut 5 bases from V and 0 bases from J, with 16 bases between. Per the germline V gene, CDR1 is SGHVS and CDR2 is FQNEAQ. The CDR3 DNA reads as TGTGCCAGCAGCCCGACTTTCGGACACCCGAACACCGGGGAGCTGTTTTTT. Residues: CASSPTFGHPNTGELFF.

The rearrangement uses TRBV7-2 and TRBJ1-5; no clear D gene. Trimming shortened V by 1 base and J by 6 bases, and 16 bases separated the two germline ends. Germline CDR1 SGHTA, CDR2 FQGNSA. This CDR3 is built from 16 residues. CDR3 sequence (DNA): TGTGCCAGCAGCTTAGATAGGTTCGGTTTAGGTCAGCCCCAGCATTTT. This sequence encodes CASSLDRFGLGQPQHF.

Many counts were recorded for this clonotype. The CDR3 DNA is TGTGCCAGCAGCTTCCCAGCGGGAGGTCGGAATACGCAGTATTTT. It is translated as CASSFPAGGRNTQYF. The V gene is TRBV7-2, the J gene TRBJ2-3, with TRBD2 matching over 9 bases. The CDR3 runs to 15 residues. Unmatched junction bases numbered 8, after V lost 3 bases and J lost 7 bases. Germline V gene lookup returns CDR1 SGHTA and CDR2 FQGNSA.

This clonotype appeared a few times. CDR3 residues: CASSLSVPNTEAFF. The CDR3 coding sequence is TGTGCCAGCAGTTTATCCGTTCCGAACACTGAAGCTTTCTTT. V is TRBV12-3 or TRBV12-4 and J is TRBJ1-1; no reliable D call. The CDR3 is 14 residues long. V lost 2 bases, J lost 1 base, and 8 bases lay in between.

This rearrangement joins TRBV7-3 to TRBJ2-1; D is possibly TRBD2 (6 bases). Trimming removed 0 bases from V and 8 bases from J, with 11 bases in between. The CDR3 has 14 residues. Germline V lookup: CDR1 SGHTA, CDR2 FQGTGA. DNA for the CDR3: TGTGCCAGCAGCTTAACGGGCGGGGTGGATGAGCAGTTCTTC. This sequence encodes CASSLTGGVDEQFF.

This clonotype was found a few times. The CDR3 DNA is TGTGCCAGCAGTTATCGCTACGAGCAGTACTTC. Protein sequence: CASSYRYEQYF. The rearrangement links TRBV12-3 or TRBV12-4 to TRBJ2-7; D gene unclear. V lost 4 bases and J lost 3, with 4 bases in between. CDR3 size: 11 residues.

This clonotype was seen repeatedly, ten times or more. CDR3 residues: CASSLLRPDTQYF. CDR3 nucleotides: TGTGCCAGCAGCCTACTGAGGCCAGATACGCAGTATTTT. The chain employs TRBV7-2 and TRBJ2-3; no definite D call. Germline CDR1 reads SGHTA; CDR2 reads FQGNSA. Between the trimmed V and J ends, which lost 5 bases and 4 bases, there was a span of 10 bases. This CDR3 contains 13 residues.

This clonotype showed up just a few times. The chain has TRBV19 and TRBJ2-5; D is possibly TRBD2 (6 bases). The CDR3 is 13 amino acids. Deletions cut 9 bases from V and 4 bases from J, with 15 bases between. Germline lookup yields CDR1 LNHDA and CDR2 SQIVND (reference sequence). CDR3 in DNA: TGTGCCAGCCTCGGGACTCCCGGAGAGACCCAGTACTTC. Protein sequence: CASLGTPGETQYF.

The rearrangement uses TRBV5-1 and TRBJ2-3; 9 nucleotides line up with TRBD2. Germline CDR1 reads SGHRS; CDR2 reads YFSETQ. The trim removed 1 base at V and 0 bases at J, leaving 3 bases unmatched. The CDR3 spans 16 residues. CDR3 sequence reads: CASSLNLAGSTDTQYF. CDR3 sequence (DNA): TGCGCCAGCAGCTTGAACCTAGCGGGAAGCACAGATACGCAGTATTTT.

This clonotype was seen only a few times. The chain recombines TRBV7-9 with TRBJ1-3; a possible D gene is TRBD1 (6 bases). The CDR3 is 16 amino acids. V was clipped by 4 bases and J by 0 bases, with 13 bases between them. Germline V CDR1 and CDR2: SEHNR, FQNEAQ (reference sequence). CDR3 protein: CASSSGGRASGNTIYF. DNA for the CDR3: TGTGCCAGCAGCTCCGGGGGGCGAGCCTCTGGAAACACCATATATTTT. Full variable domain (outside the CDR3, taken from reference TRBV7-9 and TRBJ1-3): DTGVSQNPRHKITKRGQNVTFRCDPISEHNRLYWYRQTLGQGPEFLTYFQNEAQLEKSRLLSDRFSAERPKGSFSTLEIQRTEQGDSAMYLCASSSGGRASGNTIYFGEGSWLTVV.

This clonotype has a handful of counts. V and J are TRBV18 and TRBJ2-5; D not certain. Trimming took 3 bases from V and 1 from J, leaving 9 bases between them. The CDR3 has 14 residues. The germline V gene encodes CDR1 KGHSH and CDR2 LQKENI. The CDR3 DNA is TGTGCCAGCTCACCGGCGGCTGTCCAAGAGACCCAGTACTTC. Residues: CASSPAAVQETQYF.

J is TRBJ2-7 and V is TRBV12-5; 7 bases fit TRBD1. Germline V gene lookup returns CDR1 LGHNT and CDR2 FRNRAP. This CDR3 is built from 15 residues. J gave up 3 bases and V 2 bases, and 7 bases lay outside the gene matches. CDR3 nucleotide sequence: TGTGCTAGTGGTTTGATCGTGACAGGGCACTACGAGCAGTACTTC. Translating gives CASGLIVTGHYEQYF. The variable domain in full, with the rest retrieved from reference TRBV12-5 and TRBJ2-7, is DARVTQTPRHKVTEMGQEVTMRCQPILGHNTVFWYRQTMMQGLELLAYFRNRAPLDDSGMPKDRFSAEMPDATLATLKIQPSEPRDSAVYFCASGLIVTGHYEQYFGPGTRLTVT.

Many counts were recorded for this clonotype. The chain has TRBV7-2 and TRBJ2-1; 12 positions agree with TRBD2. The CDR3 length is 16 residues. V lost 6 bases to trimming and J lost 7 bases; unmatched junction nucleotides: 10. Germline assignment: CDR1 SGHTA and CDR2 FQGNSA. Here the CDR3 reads CASSRRLAGVRNEQFF. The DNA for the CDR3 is TGTGCCAGCAGTCGGAGACTAGCGGGAGTTAGGAATGAGCAGTTCTTC.